This TCR beta chain was documented in a study of blood T cell repertoires in COVID-19. The wider study: T cells, B-cell-depleted T cells, or PBMCs supplied cDNA or gDNA.

The repertoire was sequenced with immunoSEQ multiplex PCR; TCRdb's copy has only in-frame clones and lacks some. The sample contains 250,000 to 350,000 clones, around 91% of which appear only once. Germline V CDR1 and CDR2: ENHRY, SYGVKD. This CDR3 contains 13 residues. Trimming stripped 7 bases from V and 2 bases from J, with 11 bases between. This chain links TRBV10-3 with TRBJ1-1; a possible D gene is TRBD1 (5 bases). Sequenced material: peripheral blood. The clonotype was recovered from a woman in her fifties or sixties with acute or convalescent COVID-19. In DNA, the CDR3 is TGTGCCATCAAACCTGACAGAAACACTGAAGCTTTCTTT. This translates into CAIKPDRNTEAFF.